Given below is one T cell receptor beta chain in context. This entry belongs to a study of cytomegalovirus exposure and HLA in healthy donors. The germline V and J ends were trimmed by 1 base and 9 bases, with 20 bases remaining between them. From germline, CDR1 is SGHNT and CDR2 YYREEE (reference sequence). The CDR3 is made up of 15 amino acids. 13 Jbeta primers and 60 Vbeta primers were used for the PCR. TCRdb's copy holds only in-frame clones and misses some; the assay was immunoSEQ multiplex PCR. The repertoire holds 150,000 to 200,000 clones, with roughly 70% as singletons. The J gene is TRBJ2-7, the V gene TRBV5-4; the D is unclear. Sequencing was performed on PBMCs. The origin of this receptor is a woman in her fifties or sixties in good health and CMV-seropositive. DNA of the CDR3: TGTGCCAGCAGCTTGTCCGCGGAAAAAGCTTCTGGGCAGTACTTC. This sequence encodes CASSLSAEKASGQYF.